These 13 T cell receptor beta chains originate from one sample sequenced in a study of T cell repertoires in cytomegalovirus infection (dated by TCRdb to 2018 to 2020). Sequencing used an Illumina HiSeq 1500. The public reads were run again by TCRdb, first through fastp at Q25 and then through MiXCR, and only productive beta chains were kept. Rows with a matching CDR3 protein are joined into one entry that keeps the most common DNA and genes. Recorded for this sample are under 850,000 distinct CDR3 sequences; about a third of them occurred a single time. The ten largest clones take up 2.5% to 3.5% of the sample. The sample consisted of PBMCs. These receptors were collected from a human donor in good health (CMV status not recorded). Some clones in this sample may be carry-over from other donors' samples.

V gene TRBV6-6 combines with J gene TRBJ1-2; D is ambiguous. The CDR3 runs 12 residues. The V gene lost 5 bases and the J gene lost 7 bases, with 11 bases spanning the gap. The V gene's germline CDR1 is MNHNY and CDR2 SVGAGI (reference sequence). DNA of the CDR3: TGTGCCAGCAGTAACGTTCGGGGTGGCTACACCTTC. It specifies CASSNVRGGYTF.

A remark on this clonotype: Being one base from a much bigger clone, this may be a read error. The chain joins TRBV6-8 to TRBJ1-1, with D tentatively TRBD1 (5 bases). Germline V gives CDR1 MNHGY, CDR2 SAAAGT. The CDR3 spans 14 residues. The CDR3 protein is CASSYSGDPTESFF. The CDR3 DNA reads TGTGCCAGCAGTTACTCGGGGGACCCCACTGAATCTTTCTTT.

The chain uses TRBV19 and TRBJ1-6; D possibly corresponds to TRBD1 (5 bases). The germline V gene encodes CDR1 LNHDA and CDR2 SQIVND (reference sequence). The V gene lost 10 bases and the J gene lost 10 bases, with 17 bases spanning the gap. CDR3 length: 13 residues. The CDR3 DNA reads as TGTGCCACCCAAGTACAGGAAGGATCACCCCTCCACTTT. Protein sequence: CATQVQEGSPLHF.

This clonotype came up a few times. CDR3 amino acids: CSVEVGRDEQYF. CDR3 in DNA: TGCAGCGTTGAAGTGGGGCGCGACGAGCAGTACTTC. This chain connects TRBV29-1 to TRBJ2-7; possible D gene TRBD1, 5 bases. Trimming took off 1 base at V and 5 bases at J, with 9 bases between the two ends. This CDR3 spans 12 amino acids. Per germline, CDR1 SQVTM and CDR2 ANQGSEA.

The chain combines TRBV20-1 with TRBJ2-6; D gene unclear. The germline gives CDR1 DFQATT, CDR2 SNEGSKA (reference sequence). Trimming cost V 3 bases and J 0 bases, with 3 bases left between them. The CDR3 sequence is 13 residues long. The CDR3 here is CSASPSGANVLTF. DNA for the CDR3: TGCAGTGCTAGCCCCTCTGGGGCCAACGTCCTGACTTTC.

A note on this clonotype: The conserved phenylalanine or tryptophan normally closing the CDR3 is absent here, so this likely arose from a read error. It is unclear where the CDR3 begins or ends on the DNA, so no DNA is shown, and the CDR3 is as TCRdb lists it. The chain has TRBV28 and TRBJ1-1. Looked up from germline, CDR1 is MDHEN and CDR2 is SYDVKM. The CDR3 spans 11 residues, counting both ends. The CDR3 region is CASSSGPFLST.

Here the CDR3 DNA reads TGTGCCAGCAGTGCCCCTGTTGGCGAGCAGTACTTC. As protein: CASSAPVGEQYF. The chain carries TRBV6-5 and TRBJ2-7; no definite D call. The CDR3 runs 12 residues. Germline loops: CDR1 MNHEY, CDR2 SVGAGI. Trimming stripped 5 bases from V and 6 bases from J, with 11 bases between.

This rearrangement joins TRBV5-1 to TRBJ1-2; perhaps TRBD1 as D (6 bases). Trimming cost V 6 bases and J 8 bases, with 26 bases left between them. Germline V CDR1 and CDR2: SGHRS, YFSETQ. The CDR3 spans 16 residues. The CDR3 sequence is CASTRGGEEGLVGYTF. The CDR3 DNA reads TGCGCCAGCACCAGAGGGGGTGAGGAGGGTCTGGTCGGCTACACCTTC.

This clonotype showed up many times. This CDR3 is CASSRWGGYTF. The CDR3 region has the DNA TGTGCCAGCAGCCGTTGGGGTGGCTACACCTTC. The chain uses TRBV7-2 and TRBJ1-2, with no clear D. Germline V gene data show CDR1 as SGHTA and CDR2 as FQGNSA. Trimming cost V 5 bases and J 7 bases, with 8 bases left between them. This CDR3 spans 11 amino acids.

This clonotype came up a few times. The rearrangement links TRBV28 to TRBJ2-5; D is undetermined. Germline loops: CDR1 MDHEN, CDR2 SYDVKM. The CDR3 sequence is 15 residues long. Deletions cut 2 bases from V and 2 bases from J, with 12 bases between. CDR3 sequence: CASSLEGVGQETQYF. The CDR3 DNA follows: TGTGCCAGCAGTTTAGAAGGAGTCGGACAAGAGACCCAGTACTTC.

The V call is TRBV27, the J call TRBJ1-2; D may be TRBD1 (5 bases). CDR3 size: 16 residues. V was cut by 0 bases and J by 4 bases, with 15 bases left in between. The germline CDR1 and CDR2 sequences are MNHEY and SMNVEV (reference sequence). CDR3 bases: TGTGCCAGCAGTTTATCGTGGCGGGGGTCTGGCTATGGCTACACCTTC. Translation gives CASSLSWRGSGYGYTF.

The chain employs TRBV7-2 and TRBJ1-4; weak D call: TRBD1 (5 bases). The V end was cut by 0 bases, the J end by 5 bases, with 22 bases between. Germline CDR1 reads SGHTA; CDR2 reads FQGNSA. This CDR3 has 19 amino acids. As DNA, the CDR3 is TGTGCCAGCAGCTTAGCGAAGTCTTTATCCGGGACCCGGAATGAAAAACTGTTTTTT. Protein product: CASSLAKSLSGTRNEKLFF.

This clonotype was detected only once. This chain links TRBV20-1 with TRBJ2-1; tentatively, D is TRBD2 (6 bases). The CDR3 is 18 residues long. The V gene lost 0 bases and the J gene lost 1 base, with 19 bases spanning the gap. Germline CDR1 DFQATT, CDR2 SNEGSKA (reference sequence). The CDR3 nucleotides read TGCAGTGCTAGAGATTTCCTGGACTACTCCAATTCCTACAATGAGCAGTTCTTC. As protein: CSARDFLDYSNSYNEQFF.